Following are 21 T cell receptor beta chains from one sample sequenced in a study of cytomegalovirus exposure and HLA in healthy donors. Amplification used 60 Vbeta primers and 13 Jbeta primers. Profiled with immunoSEQ multiplex PCR; TCRdb holds only in-frame clones, not every one. The sample has 100,000 to 150,000 clones; 65% to 75% are singletons. The sequencing input was PBMCs. The receptors shown here come from a woman aged 50 to 60 in good health and CMV-seropositive.

The V call is TRBV5-1, the J call TRBJ1-4, with 7 bases fitting TRBD1. CDR1 is SGHRS and CDR2 is YFSETQ in the germline V gene. Unmatched junction bases numbered 2, after V lost 0 bases and J lost 3 bases. The CDR3 has 15 amino acids. CDR3 sequence (DNA): TGCGCCAGCAGCTTGGCCGGGACAGCTAATGAAAAACTGTTTTTT. Translating gives CASSLAGTANEKLFF.

The gene calls are TRBV6-6 and TRBJ2-7; 9 bases align to TRBD1. The CDR3 contains 15 residues. J was trimmed by 6 bases and V by 0 bases; bases with no gene match: 6. The V gene's germline CDR1 is MNHNY and CDR2 SVGAGI (reference sequence). The CDR3 loop is CASSYSGTGIFEQYF. CDR3 bases: TGTGCCAGCAGTTACTCGGGGACAGGGATATTCGAGCAGTACTTC.

This chain links TRBV19 with TRBJ2-1, with 8 positions matching TRBD1. V shed 6 bases and J 4 bases; nucleotides not matched to a gene: 11. Germline values: CDR1 LNHDA, CDR2 SQIVND (reference sequence). The CDR3 is 16 residues long. This CDR3 is CASRASQGAEYNEQFF. The CDR3 DNA is TGTGCCAGTAGGGCTTCCCAGGGGGCCGAATACAATGAGCAGTTCTTC.

The chain employs TRBV11-1 and TRBJ2-3, with unresolved D. The V and J ends lost 3 bases and 5 bases respectively, with 12 bases between them. Germline V gene lookup returns CDR1 SGHAT and CDR2 FQDESV (reference sequence). This CDR3 region has 14 residues. This CDR3 is CASSFKPRRDTQYF. CDR3 bases: TGTGCCAGCAGCTTCAAACCTAGAAGAGATACGCAGTATTTT. Full variable domain (missing parts from reference TRBV11-1 and TRBJ2-3): EAEVAQSPRYKITEKSQAVAFWCDPISGHATLYWYRQILGQGPELLVQFQDESVVDDSQLPKDRFSAERLKGVDSTLKIQPAELGDSAMYLCASSFKPRRDTQYFGPGTRLTVL.

CDR3 residues: CASSTAPDRAYGYTF. The CDR3 DNA sequence: TGTGCCAGTAGTACCGCCCCGGACAGGGCCTATGGCTACACCTTC. This sequence joins TRBV19 and TRBJ1-2, with 8 positions matching TRBD1. V trimming: 4 bases; J trimming: 4 bases; junction bases outside the gene matches: 8. CDR3 length: 15 residues. Germline CDR1 reads LNHDA; CDR2 reads SQIVND (reference sequence).

The chain recombines TRBV5-1 with TRBJ2-1; TRBD2 agrees at 7 bases. V dropped 7 bases and J dropped 8; count of bases not matched to a gene: 18. The CDR3 sequence is 16 residues long. In germline, CDR1 is SGHRS, CDR2 YFSETQ. The DNA of the CDR3 is TGCGCCAGCGCCTCGGGGCGGGGGAATGAATTCGATGAGCAGTTCTTC. It is translated as CASASGRGNEFDEQFF.

This rearrangement joins TRBV7-2 to TRBJ2-2; 10 bases agree with TRBD1. The germline V gene encodes CDR1 SGHTA and CDR2 FQGNSA. J lost 7 bases, V lost 2 bases, and 7 bases had no gene match. This CDR3 contains 16 residues. The CDR3 is CASSLLDRGVIGELFF. The CDR3 DNA is TGTGCCAGCAGCTTATTGGACAGGGGGGTGATCGGGGAGCTGTTTTTT.

This clone was picked up a small number of times. This rearrangement joins TRBV15 to TRBJ1-2; TRBD1 matches 8 bases. This CDR3 spans 13 amino acids. Germline values: CDR1 LNHNV, CDR2 YYDKDF (reference sequence). J was trimmed by 6 bases and V by 5 bases; bases with no gene match: 5. CDR3 residues: CATSGQGLDGYTF. The CDR3 DNA follows: TGTGCCACCAGCGGACAGGGACTCGATGGCTACACCTTC.

The chain employs TRBV27 and TRBJ1-5; D gene ambiguous. This CDR3 is built from 15 residues. V gave up 3 bases and J gave up 4 bases, with 13 bases separating them. CDR1 and CDR2 (germline): MNHEY, SMNVEV (reference sequence). The CDR3 coding sequence is TGTGCCAGCAGTTTCGACAACCTCGGAAATCAGCCCCAGCATTTT. Translating it yields CASSFDNLGNQPQHF.

The J gene is TRBJ2-5, the V gene TRBV19, with 9 bases identical to TRBD1. Germline CDR1 reads LNHDA; CDR2 reads SQIVND (reference sequence). The CDR3 is 14 amino acids. With V trimmed by 5 bases and J by 5 bases, 6 bases remained unmatched. As DNA, the CDR3 is TGTGCCAGTAGTCGGACAGGGGCAGGGGAGACCCAGTACTTC. Translated, it gives CASSRTGAGETQYF.

This clone showed up just a few times. The chain recombines TRBV19 with TRBJ2-5; tentative D call: TRBD1 (5 bases). CDR3 length: 13 residues. Germline V gives CDR1 LNHDA, CDR2 SQIVND (reference sequence). Between the trimmed V and J ends, which lost 10 bases and 1 base, there was a span of 13 bases. The CDR3 DNA is TGTGCCACAAGCCAGGGCAGCCAAGAGACCCAGTACTTC. As protein: CATSQGSQETQYF.

V gene TRBV9 combines with J gene TRBJ2-5, with D perhaps matching TRBD1 (5 bases). Germline V gene sequence: CDR1 SGDLS, CDR2 YYNGEE. The CDR3 has 14 residues. V lost 0 bases to trimming and J lost 5 bases, with 11 bases between them. The CDR3 sequence: CASSVGGRGETQYF. DNA of the CDR3: TGTGCCAGCAGCGTAGGGGGCAGAGGTGAGACCCAGTACTTC.

This clone was seen a single time. The chain recombines TRBV7-9 with TRBJ2-5; D remains unclear. The germline V and J ends were trimmed by 3 bases and 5 bases, with 4 bases remaining between them. The CDR3 spans 11 residues. CDR1 is SEHNR and CDR2 is FQNEAQ in the germline V gene (reference sequence). Here the CDR3 DNA reads TGTGCCAGCAGCTTCGTCGAGACCCAGTACTTC. Its protein is CASSFVETQYF.

In this sample, this clone turned up a few times. The chain couples TRBV11-3 to TRBJ1-6; tentatively, D is TRBD1 (6 bases). Trimming removed 5 bases from V and 7 bases from J, with 12 bases in between. There are 14 residues in the CDR3. The germline CDR1 and CDR2 sequences are SGHNT and YENEEA. The CDR3: CASSQGGANSPLHF. CDR3 DNA: TGTGCCAGCAGCCAAGGGGGGGCGAATTCACCCCTCCACTTT. Full variable domain (outside the CDR3, taken from reference TRBV11-3 and TRBJ1-6): EAGVVQSPRYKIIEKKQPVAFWCNPISGHNTLYWYLQNLGQGPELLIRYENEEAVDDSQLPKDRFSAERLKGVDSTLKIQPAELGDSAVYLCASSQGGANSPLHFGNGTRLTVT.

The chain couples TRBV6-5 to TRBJ1-2; 9 nucleotides line up with TRBD1. From germline, CDR1 is MNHEY and CDR2 SVGAGI. Trimming cost V 6 bases and J 5 bases; bases outside gene matches: 7. The CDR3 spans 14 residues. DNA for the CDR3: TGTGCCAGCAGGGGACAGGGTAGAGAGTATGGCTACACCTTC. Residues: CASRGQGREYGYTF.

The rearrangement links TRBV5-1 to TRBJ2-3, with D perhaps TRBD1 (6 bases). The CDR3 length is 15 residues. Germline V gene data show CDR1 as SGHRS and CDR2 as YFSETQ. Trimming removed 3 bases from V and 2 bases from J, with 13 bases in between. The chain's CDR3 is CASSSYDRPTDTQYF. CDR3 in DNA: TGCGCCAGCAGCTCTTACGACAGGCCCACAGATACGCAGTATTTT.

This sequence joins TRBV27 and TRBJ2-7; the D gene is possibly TRBD2 (6 bases). V was trimmed by 1 base and J by 7 bases, leaving 11 bases between them. The CDR3 extends over 13 amino acids. Per the germline V gene, CDR1 is MNHEY and CDR2 is SMNVEV (reference sequence). In nucleotides, the CDR3 is TGTGCCAGCAGTTTATTGGGACTTAAGGAGCAGTACTTC. This translates into CASSLLGLKEQYF.

This clone has only one observation. The chain carries TRBV18 and TRBJ2-5; the D is unclear. This CDR3 contains 12 residues. CDR1 and CDR2 from the germline V gene are KGHSH and LQKENI. The germline V and J ends were trimmed by 5 bases and 5 bases, with 9 bases remaining between them. In nucleotides, the CDR3 is TGTGCCAGCTCAGAACCCCAGGAGACCCAGTACTTC. It codes for CASSEPQETQYF.

The chain is built from TRBV11-2 and TRBJ2-2; 8 bases map to TRBD2. In germline, CDR1 is SGHAT, CDR2 FQNNGV. Trimming removed 4 bases from V and 1 base from J; junction bases left unmatched: 5. The CDR3 has 16 amino acids. The CDR3 nucleotides are TGTGCCAGCAGCTCCACACTAGCGGTGAACACCGGGGAGCTGTTTTTT. This translates into CASSSTLAVNTGELFF.

This clone was detected a few times. This chain joins TRBV4-2 and TRBJ2-7; D is perhaps TRBD1 (6 bases). The V gene lost 3 bases and the J gene lost 4 bases, with 10 bases spanning the gap. The CDR3 contains 13 residues. Germline values: CDR1 LGHNA, CDR2 YNFKEQ. The CDR3 sequence: CASSQTGGYEQYF. CDR3 bases: TGTGCCAGCAGCCAGACAGGAGGATACGAGCAGTACTTC.

V is TRBV5-1 and J is TRBJ1-1; 9 nucleotides match TRBD1. With V trimmed by 3 bases and J by 0 bases, 3 bases remained unmatched. The V gene's germline CDR1 is SGHRS and CDR2 YFSETQ. This CDR3 is 15 amino acids long. The CDR3 loop reads CASSSGQGLNTEAFF. The DNA of the CDR3 is TGCGCCAGCAGCTCTGGACAGGGGTTGAACACTGAAGCTTTCTTT.